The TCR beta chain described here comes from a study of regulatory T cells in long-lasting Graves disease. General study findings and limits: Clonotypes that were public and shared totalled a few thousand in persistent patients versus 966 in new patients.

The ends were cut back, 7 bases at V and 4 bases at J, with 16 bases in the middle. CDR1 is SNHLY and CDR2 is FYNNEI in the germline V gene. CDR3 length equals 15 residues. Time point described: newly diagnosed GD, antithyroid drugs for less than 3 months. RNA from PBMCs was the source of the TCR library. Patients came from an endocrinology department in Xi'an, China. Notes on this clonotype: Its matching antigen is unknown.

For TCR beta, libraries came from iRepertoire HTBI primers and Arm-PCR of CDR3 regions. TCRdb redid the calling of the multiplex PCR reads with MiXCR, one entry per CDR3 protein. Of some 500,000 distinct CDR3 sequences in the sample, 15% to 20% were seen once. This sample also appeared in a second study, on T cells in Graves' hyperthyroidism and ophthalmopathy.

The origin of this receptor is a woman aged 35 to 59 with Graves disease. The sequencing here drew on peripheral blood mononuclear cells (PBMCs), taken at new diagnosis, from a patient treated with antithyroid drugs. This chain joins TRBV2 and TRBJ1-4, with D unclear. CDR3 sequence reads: CASITRAVYNEKLFF. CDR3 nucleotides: TGTGCCAGCATCACACGGGCAGTTTATAATGAAAAACTGTTTTTT.